The T cell receptor (beta chain) described here comes from a study of identical twins' blood T cells. Findings and caveats of the study: V gene usage reportedly matched far better within twin pairs than unrelated donors.

This clonotype has more than one count but fewer than ten. Its target is not known. From the 5' RACE reads, TCRdb called clonotypes with MiXCR, one entry per CDR3 protein. This table holds a few hundred thousand distinct CDR3 sequences, 28% found once. The CDR3 loop spans 13 amino acids. The V end was cut by 3 bases, the J end by 5 bases, with 13 bases between. Per germline, CDR1 SQVTM and CDR2 ANQGSEA. The source material was PBMCs. The V gene is TRBV29-1, the J gene TRBJ1-1; D remains ambiguous. This receptor was taken from a woman between 18 and 50 years old in good health. For the CDR3, the DNA is TGCAGCGTTGATCTCCCCCTGAGGACTGAAGCTTTCTTT. Translation: CSVDLPLRTEAFF.